This T cell receptor (beta chain) was identified in a study of neurological immune-mediated disorders. J lost 4 bases, V lost 4 bases, and 4 bases had no gene match. This CDR3 is built from 15 residues. Germline V gene sequence: CDR1 KGHSY, CDR2 FQNENV. From 2 million PBMCs stored at -80 C, the unsorted libraries were generated. This clonotype occurred many times. TCRdb passed the 5' RACE reads through MiXCR, listing each CDR3 protein once. The sample contains some 65,000 distinct CDR3 sequences, less than 5.5% of which appear only once. The sequence was collected from a woman in her 30s with multiple sclerosis. The chain recombines TRBV16 with TRBJ2-1, with 10 nucleotides matching TRBD1. Sample: PBMCs. Written as DNA, the CDR3 is TGTGCCAGCAGCCCCAGGGACAGGGGTTACAATGAGCAGTTCTTC. Protein sequence: CASSPRDRGYNEQFF.